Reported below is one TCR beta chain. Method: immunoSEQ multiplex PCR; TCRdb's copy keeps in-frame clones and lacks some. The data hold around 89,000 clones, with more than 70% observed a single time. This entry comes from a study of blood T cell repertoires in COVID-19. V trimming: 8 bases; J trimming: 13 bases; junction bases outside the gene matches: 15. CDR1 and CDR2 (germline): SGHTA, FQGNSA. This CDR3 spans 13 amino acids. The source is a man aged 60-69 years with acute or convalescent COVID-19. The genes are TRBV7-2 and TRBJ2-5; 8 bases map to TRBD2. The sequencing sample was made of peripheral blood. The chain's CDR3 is CASLFLLAALGYF. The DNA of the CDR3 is TGTGCCAGCCTTTTCTTACTAGCGGCACTAGGGTACTTC.